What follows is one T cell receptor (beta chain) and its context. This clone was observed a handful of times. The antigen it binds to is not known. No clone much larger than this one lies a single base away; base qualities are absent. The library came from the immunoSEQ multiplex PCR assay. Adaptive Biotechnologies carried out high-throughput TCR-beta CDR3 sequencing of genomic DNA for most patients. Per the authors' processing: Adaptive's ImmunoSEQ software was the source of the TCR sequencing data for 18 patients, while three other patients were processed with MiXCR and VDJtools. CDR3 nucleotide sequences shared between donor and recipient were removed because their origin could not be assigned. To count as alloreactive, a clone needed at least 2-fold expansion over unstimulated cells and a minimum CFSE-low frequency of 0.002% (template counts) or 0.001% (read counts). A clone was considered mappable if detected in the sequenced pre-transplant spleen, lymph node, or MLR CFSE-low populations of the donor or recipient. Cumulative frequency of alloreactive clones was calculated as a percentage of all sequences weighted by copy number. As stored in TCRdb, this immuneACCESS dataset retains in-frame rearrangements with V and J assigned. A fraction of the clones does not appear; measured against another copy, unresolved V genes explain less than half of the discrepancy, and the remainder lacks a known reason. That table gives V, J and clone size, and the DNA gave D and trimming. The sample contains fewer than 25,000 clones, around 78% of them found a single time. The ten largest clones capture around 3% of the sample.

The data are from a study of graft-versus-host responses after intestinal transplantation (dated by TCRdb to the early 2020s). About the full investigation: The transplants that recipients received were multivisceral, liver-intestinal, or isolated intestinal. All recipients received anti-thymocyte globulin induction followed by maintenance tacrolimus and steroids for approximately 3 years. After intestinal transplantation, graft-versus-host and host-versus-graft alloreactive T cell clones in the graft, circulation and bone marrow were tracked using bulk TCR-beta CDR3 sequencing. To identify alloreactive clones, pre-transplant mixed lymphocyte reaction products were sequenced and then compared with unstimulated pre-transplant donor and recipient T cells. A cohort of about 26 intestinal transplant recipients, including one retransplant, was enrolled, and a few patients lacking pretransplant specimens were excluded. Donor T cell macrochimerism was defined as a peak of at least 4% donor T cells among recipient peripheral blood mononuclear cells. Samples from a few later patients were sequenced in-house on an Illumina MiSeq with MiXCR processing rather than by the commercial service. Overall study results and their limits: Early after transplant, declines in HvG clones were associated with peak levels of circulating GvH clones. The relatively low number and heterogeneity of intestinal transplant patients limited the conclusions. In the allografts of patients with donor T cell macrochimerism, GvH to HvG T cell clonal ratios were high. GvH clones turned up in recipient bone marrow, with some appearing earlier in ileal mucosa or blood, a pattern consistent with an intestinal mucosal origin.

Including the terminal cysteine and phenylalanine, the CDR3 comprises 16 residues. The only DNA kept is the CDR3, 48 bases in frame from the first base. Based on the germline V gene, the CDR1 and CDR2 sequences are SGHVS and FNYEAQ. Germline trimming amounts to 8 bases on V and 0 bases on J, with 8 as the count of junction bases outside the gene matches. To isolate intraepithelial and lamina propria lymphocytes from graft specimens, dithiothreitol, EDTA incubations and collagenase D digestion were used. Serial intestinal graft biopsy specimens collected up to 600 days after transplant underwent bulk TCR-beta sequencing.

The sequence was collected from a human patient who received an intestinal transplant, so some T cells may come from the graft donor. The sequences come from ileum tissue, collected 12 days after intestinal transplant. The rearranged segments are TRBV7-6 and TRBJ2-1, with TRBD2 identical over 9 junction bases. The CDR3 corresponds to CASGAYSGGSYNEQFF. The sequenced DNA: TGTGCCAGCGGGGCTTATAGCGGGGGCTCCTACAATGAGCAGTTCTTC.